These 4 T cell receptor beta chains came from one sample sequenced in a study of T cells expressing NK-cell markers. TCRdb reprocessed the 5' RACE reads and stores each CDR3 protein as one record, lacking DNA. Reported are about 260,000 distinct CDR3 sequences; the ten largest clones contain 0.3% to 0.45%. Sequencing was performed on blood T cells: a sorted CD56 or NKG2C T cell subset, CD4+ or CD8+ T cells, or bulk PBMC T cells (not recorded which). These receptors were taken from a man between 18 and 35 years old in good health.

The rearrangement links TRBV11-2 to TRBJ1-5. The CDR3 runs 13 residues. Germline values: CDR1 SGHAT, CDR2 FQNNGV. This chain's CDR3 is CASSLNVFQPQHF. The variable domain in full, completed from reference TRBV11-2 and TRBJ1-5, reads EAGVAQSPRYKIIEKRQSVAFWCNPISGHATLYWYQQILGQGPKLLIQFQNNGVVDDSQLPKDRFSAERLKGVDSTLKIQPAKLEDSAVYLCASSLNVFQPQHFGDGTRLSIL.

The chain recombines TRBV7-6 with TRBJ2-7; TCRdb proposes TRBD2, but this gene call is untestable without DNA. The CDR3 consists of 15 residues. CDR1 is SGHVS and CDR2 is FNYEAQ in the germline V gene. The CDR3 protein is CASSTSPDRSYEQYF.

The J gene is TRBJ1-2, the V gene TRBV15; TCRdb selects TRBD1, and the lack of DNA leaves this call unchecked. CDR3 length: 14 residues. Germline assignment: CDR1 LNHNV and CDR2 YYDKDF (reference sequence). The CDR3 region is CATSRRDRAYGYTF.

J is TRBJ2-1 and V is TRBV5-5. CDR3 length: 12 amino acids. Looked up from germline, CDR1 is SGHKS and CDR2 is YYEKEE (reference sequence). CDR3 region: CASSWGHDEQFF.